The rows below give T cell receptor beta chains drawn from one sample of a study of T cells in Graves' hyperthyroidism and ophthalmopathy. TCRdb reanalysed the multiplex PCR reads using MiXCR and keeps one entry per CDR3 protein. The sample carries 400,000 or so distinct CDR3 sequences, over 13% recorded once. Sequenced material: blood. Receptors originate from a man aged 50 to 60 with Graves' ophthalmopathy. CDR3s include the opening cysteine and the closing phenylalanine or tryptophan. The D gene is left open where the match is weak. A row's size may be missing; if present it is once, few, many or a size class.

many,-,TRBV2,TRBJ2-1,CASRTSSYNEQFF,TGTGCCAGCAGGACCTCCTCCTACAATGAGCAGTTCTTC
-,-,TRBV27,TRBJ1-5,CASSLAAPYQPQHF,TGTGCCAGCAGTTTAGCTGCACCCTATCAGCCCCAGCATTTT
many,TRBD1,TRBV14,TRBJ2-7,CASRNTGTGYEQYF,TGTGCCAGCAGAAATACCGGGACAGGCTACGAGCAGTACTTC
many,-,TRBV7-8,TRBJ2-1,CASSVGGRGNNEQFF,TGTGCCAGCAGCGTCGGGGGGCGGGGCAACAATGAGCAGTTCTTC
many,TRBD1,TRBV12-3/TRBV12-4,TRBJ2-1,CASSWTGSNEQFF,TGTGCCAGCAGCTGGACAGGGAGCAATGAGCAGTTCTTC
many,TRBD1,TRBV29-1,TRBJ2-7,CSVPLLGQRTYEQYF,TGCAGCGTACCCCTGTTGGGACAGAGGACCTACGAGCAGTACTTC
-,TRBD2,TRBV2,TRBJ2-1,CASKGTSGRAGSYNEQFF,TGTGCCAGCAAAGGGACTAGCGGGAGGGCCGGCTCCTACAATGAGCAGTTCTTC
-,-,TRBV29-1,TRBJ2-1,CSDGRSSYNEQFF,TGCAGCGACGGAAGGAGCTCCTACAATGAGCAGTTCTTC
many,TRBD2,TRBV4-1,TRBJ2-7,CASSAGLAGVGEQYF,TGCGCCAGCAGCGCGGGACTAGCGGGAGTCGGCGAGCAGTACTTC
few,TRBD1,TRBV6-1,TRBJ2-2,CASSEFNSGGNTGELFF,TGTGCCAGCAGTGAATTTAACTCAGGGGGCAACACCGGGGAGCTGTTTTTT
-,TRBD1,TRBV6-1,TRBJ2-7,CASRRDSLQYEQYF,TGTGCCAGCAGAAGGGACAGCCTTCAATACGAGCAGTACTTC
many,TRBD2,TRBV29-1,TRBJ2-1,CSVEDPSELAGFANEQFF,TGCAGCGTTGAAGATCCCTCGGAGCTAGCGGGATTTGCCAATGAGCAGTTCTTC
many,-,TRBV20-1,TRBJ2-3,CSARDLAGSTDTQYF,TGCAGTGCTAGAGATTTGGCCGGGAGCACAGATACGCAGTATTTT
-,TRBD1,TRBV5-1,TRBJ2-4,CASSHLQGVKNIQYF,TGCGCCAGCAGCCATCTACAGGGGGTCAAAAACATTCAGTACTTC
few,-,TRBV2,TRBJ1-4,CASSLGLEELFF,TGTGCCAGCAGCTTAGGGTTGGAGGAACTGTTTTTT
-,-,TRBV20-1,TRBJ2-5,CSARESSWETQYF,TGCAGTGCTAGAGAATCGAGCTGGGAGACCCAGTACTTC
many,-,TRBV3-1,TRBJ1-4,CASSFNEKLFF,TGTGCCAGCAGCTTTAATGAAAAACTGTTTTTT
many,-,TRBV11-3,TRBJ2-5,CASSFQLAQFMTQYF,TGTGCCAGCAGCTTTCAGCTAGCCCAGTTTATGACCCAGTACTTC
-,TRBD2,TRBV27,TRBJ2-7,CASAMRGGPNEQYF,TGTGCCAGCGCAATGCGGGGAGGGCCAAACGAGCAGTACTTC
few,TRBD2,TRBV30,TRBJ2-1,CAWSGASGGSSYNEQFF,TGTGCCTGGAGTGGGGCTAGCGGGGGAAGCTCCTACAATGAGCAGTTCTTC
many,-,TRBV3-1,TRBJ1-1,CASTNGAGNTEAFF,TGTGCCAGCACCAACGGGGCGGGGAACACTGAAGCTTTCTTT
-,TRBD1,TRBV7-9,TRBJ1-1,CASSGQGVNTEAFF,TGTGCCAGCAGCGGACAGGGGGTGAACACTGAAGCTTTCTTT
many,-,TRBV5-1,TRBJ2-5,CASSLQAAGGETQYF,TGCGCCAGCAGCTTGCAGGCGGCCGGGGGCGAGACCCAGTACTTC
many,-,TRBV7-3,TRBJ2-1,CASSSPGLAQFF,TGTGCCAGCAGCTCTCCGGGACTGGCACAGTTCTTC
many,-,TRBV4-2,TRBJ2-2,CASSQEGVMAGELFF,TGTGCCAGCAGCCAAGAAGGGGTTATGGCCGGGGAGCTGTTTTTT
few,-,TRBV2,TRBJ2-7,CASSDPAERYF,TGTGCCAGCAGTGACCCAGCAGAGCGGTACTTC
few,-,TRBV10-1,TRBJ2-3,CASSQHGVDTQYF,TGCGCCAGCAGCCAGCATGGAGTCGATACGCAGTATTTT
many,-,TRBV12-3/TRBV12-4,TRBJ2-4,CASSPAAGDIQYF,TGTGCCAGCAGCCCCGCGGCCGGGGACATTCAGTACTTC
many,TRBD2,TRBV20-1,TRBJ2-3,CSGTSGGFRDTQYF,TGCAGCGGGACTAGCGGGGGATTTAGGGATACGCAGTATTTT
few,-,TRBV7-2,TRBJ2-1,CASSFPGTQTDKEQFF,TGTGCCAGCAGCTTCCCCGGGACGCAGACGGATAAGGAGCAGTTCTTC
many,TRBD1,TRBV11-2,TRBJ2-5,CASSLARDRFQYF,TGTGCCAGCAGCTTAGCCCGGGACAGATTCCAGTACTTC
many,-,TRBV27,TRBJ2-3,CASSLRGVGDTQYF,TGTGCCAGCAGTTTACGGGGCGTGGGAGATACGCAGTATTTT
many,TRBD2,TRBV5-1,TRBJ2-3,CASSPYPAGAPDTQYF,TGCGCCAGCAGCCCGTACCCAGCGGGAGCCCCAGATACGCAGTATTTT
many,-,TRBV10-3,TRBJ1-1,CAISELGVEAFF,TGTGCCATCAGTGAGCTTGGGGTTGAAGCTTTCTTT
-,TRBD1,TRBV19,TRBJ2-1,CASSHRGSVNEQFF,TGTGCCAGTAGTCACAGGGGGTCAGTAAATGAGCAGTTCTTC
many,-,TRBV29-1,TRBJ2-3,CSVVRQGTDTQYF,TGCAGCGTTGTGAGACAGGGCACAGATACGCAGTATTTT
many,TRBD2,TRBV3-1,TRBJ2-7,CASSQRLAPYEQYF,TGTGCCAGCAGCCAACGACTAGCTCCGTACGAGCAGTACTTC
few,TRBD1,TRBV27,TRBJ1-1,CASSLRTGKAFF,TGTGCCAGCAGTTTAAGGACAGGGAAAGCTTTCTTT
many,TRBD1,TRBV5-1,TRBJ1-6,CASSLEGAQDSPLHF,TGCGCCAGCAGCTTGGAGGGGGCGCAGGATTCACCCCTCCACTTT
many,TRBD2,TRBV5-1,TRBJ2-2,CASSLSGGGTPGELFF,TGCGCCAGCAGCTTGTCCGGGGGAGGGACCCCCGGGGAGCTGTTTTTT
many,-,TRBV3-1,TRBJ2-7,CASSQDVTYEQYF,TGTGCCAGCAGCCAAGATGTGACCTACGAGCAGTACTTC
few,TRBD1,TRBV4-2,TRBJ1-5,CASSQDGGQGIQPQHF,TGTGCCAGCAGCCAAGATGGGGGACAGGGGATCCAGCCCCAGCATTTT
-,TRBD1,TRBV19,TRBJ2-1,CASSDRRTGTYNEQFF,TGTGCCAGTAGTGACCGACGGACAGGAACCTACAATGAGCAGTTCTTC
many,-,TRBV5-1,TRBJ1-5,CASSLGGGNQPQHF,TGCGCCAGCAGCCTGGGGGGTGGCAATCAGCCCCAGCATTTT
many,-,TRBV18,TRBJ1-1,CASSPPLLGGVNTEAFF,TGTGCCAGCTCACCACCTCTCCTGGGGGGAGTAAACACTGAAGCTTTCTTT
many,-,TRBV5-4,TRBJ2-7,CASSQPRREQYF,TGTGCCAGCAGCCAACCGAGACGCGAGCAGTACTTC
many,-,TRBV20-1,TRBJ1-1,CSARMGSGNTEAFF,TGCAGTGCTAGGATGGGGAGCGGGAACACTGAAGCTTTCTTT
many,-,TRBV6-1,TRBJ1-5,CASSESARGRQPQHF,TGTGCCAGCAGTGAATCGGCGAGGGGCCGCCAGCCCCAGCATTTT